The 10 T cell receptor beta chains presented below share a single source sample, sequenced in a study of naive and memory T cell subsets. A UMI-containing oligonucleotide was joined by 3' ligation to the TCR cDNA template. Four PCR rounds used nested alpha and beta constant region primers plus the SP2 primer. Using its own MiXCR run on the 5' RACE reads, TCRdb lists one record per CDR3 protein. The profile shows about 59,000 distinct CDR3 sequences, approximately 8% of them singletons. All receptors come from a female donor in good health.

V gene TRBV10-1 combines with J gene TRBJ2-3; 8 positions match TRBD2. Germline V gene data show CDR1 as WNHNN and CDR2 as SYGVQD (reference sequence). V shed 4 bases and J 7 bases; nucleotides not matched to a gene: 7. This CDR3 has 14 residues. The CDR3 DNA reads as TGCGCCAGCAGTGCCGGGACTAGGCAGTATACGCAGTATTTT. It translates to CASSAGTRQYTQYF.

This clonotype was counted only a few times. The V and J genes are TRBV7-8 and TRBJ1-2; D remains unclear. Deletions cut 5 bases from V and 3 bases from J, with 16 bases between. Germline assignment: CDR1 SGHVS and CDR2 FQNEAQ. This CDR3 has 15 amino acids. CDR3 region: CASSPGPGPYYGYTF. DNA for the CDR3: TGTGCCAGCAGCCCTGGACCCGGCCCCTACTATGGCTACACCTTC.

CDR3 residues: CASSQGDRGIEKLFF. In nucleotides, the CDR3 is TGTGCCAGCAGCCAAGGGGACAGGGGTATTGAAAAACTGTTTTTT. V gene TRBV27 combines with J gene TRBJ1-4, with 10 bases identical to TRBD1. Germline CDR1 and CDR2: MNHEY and SMNVEV (reference sequence). Trimming at V came to 6 bases and at J to 7 bases, leaving 8 bases not matched to a gene. The CDR3 is 15 residues long.

CDR3 protein: CASSNTGGQEKLFF. The CDR3 DNA sequence: TGTGCCAGCAGTAACACAGGGGGCCAAGAAAAACTGTTTTTT. The chain couples TRBV12-3 or TRBV12-4 to TRBJ1-4; 9 bases fit TRBD1. Trimming at V came to 5 bases and at J to 8 bases, leaving 6 bases not matched to a gene. CDR3 size: 14 residues.

This clonotype was counted ten times or more. The gene calls are TRBV4-1 and TRBJ1-1; TRBD1 matches at 9 bases. This CDR3 contains 16 residues. CDR1 and CDR2 (germline): MGHRA, YSYEKL. V lost 0 bases to trimming and J lost 4 bases; unmatched junction nucleotides: 6. The CDR3 loop is CASSQETGGWGTEAFF. CDR3 nucleotide sequence: TGCGCCAGCAGCCAAGAGACAGGGGGTTGGGGCACTGAAGCTTTCTTT.

There are many counts of this clonotype. V gene TRBV27 combines with J gene TRBJ2-7; the D gene could be TRBD1 or TRBD2 (5 bases each). Trimming cost V 6 bases and J 4 bases, with 13 bases left between them. CDR1 is MNHEY and CDR2 is SMNVEV in the germline V gene (reference sequence). The CDR3 is 13 amino acids. Here the CDR3 DNA reads TGTGCCAGCAGACCGGGACCCAGTTACGAGCAGTACTTC. It specifies CASRPGPSYEQYF.

This clonotype has at least ten counts. The V gene is TRBV19, the J gene TRBJ1-5; the D gene is possibly TRBD1 (5 bases). The CDR3 runs to 13 residues. CDR1 is LNHDA and CDR2 is SQIVND in the germline V gene (reference sequence). V was trimmed by 5 bases and J by 5 bases, leaving 10 bases between them. The CDR3 spells CASSRGAYQPQHF. For the CDR3, the DNA is TGTGCCAGTAGTCGAGGGGCTTATCAGCCCCAGCATTTT.

This clonotype was recorded a few times. The V call is TRBV7-9, the J call TRBJ2-1, with D perhaps TRBD1 (6 bases). The CDR3 loop spans 16 amino acids. Germline V lookup: CDR1 SEHNR, CDR2 FQNEAQ (reference sequence). Trimming took 2 bases from V and 7 from J, leaving 18 bases between them. CDR3 bases: TGTGCCAGCAGCTTAATGGTGGCAGGGGCAGGGAATGAGCAGTTCTTC. Translating gives CASSLMVAGAGNEQFF.

Only a few counts were recorded for this clonotype. The chain carries TRBV5-4 and TRBJ1-6; possibly TRBD1 for D (6 bases). V was trimmed by 5 bases and J by 6 bases, leaving 15 bases between them. This CDR3 has 15 residues. Germline CDR1 SGHNT, CDR2 YYREEE (reference sequence). DNA for the CDR3: TGTGCCAGCAGTTTCGACAGGCTTTCTAATTCACCCCTCCACTTT. This encodes CASSFDRLSNSPLHF.

Many counts were recorded for this clonotype. The rearrangement uses TRBV20-1 and TRBJ2-7; maybe TRBD1 (6 bases). From germline, CDR1 is DFQATT and CDR2 SNEGSKA (reference sequence). V lost 6 bases and J lost 4, with 16 bases in between. The CDR3 is 13 amino acids. CDR3 nucleotides: TGCAGTGCACTACGGGACACCCCTTACGAGCAGTACTTC. Its translation is CSALRDTPYEQYF.